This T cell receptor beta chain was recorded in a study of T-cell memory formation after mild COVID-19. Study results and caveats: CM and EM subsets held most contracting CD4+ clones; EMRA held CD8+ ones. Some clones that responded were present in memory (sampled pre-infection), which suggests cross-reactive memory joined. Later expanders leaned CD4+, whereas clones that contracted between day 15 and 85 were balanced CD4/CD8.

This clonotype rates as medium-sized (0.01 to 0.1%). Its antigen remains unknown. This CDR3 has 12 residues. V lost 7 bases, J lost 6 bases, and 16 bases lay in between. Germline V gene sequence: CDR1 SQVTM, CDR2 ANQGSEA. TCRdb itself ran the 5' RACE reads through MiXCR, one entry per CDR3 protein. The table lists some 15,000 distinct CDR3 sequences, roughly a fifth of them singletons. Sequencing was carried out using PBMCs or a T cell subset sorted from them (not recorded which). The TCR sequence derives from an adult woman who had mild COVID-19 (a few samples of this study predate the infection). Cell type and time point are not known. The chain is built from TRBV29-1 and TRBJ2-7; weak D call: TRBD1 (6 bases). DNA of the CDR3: TGCAGCGCCACCCTACAGGGTGTCGAGCAGTACTTC. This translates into CSATLQGVEQYF.